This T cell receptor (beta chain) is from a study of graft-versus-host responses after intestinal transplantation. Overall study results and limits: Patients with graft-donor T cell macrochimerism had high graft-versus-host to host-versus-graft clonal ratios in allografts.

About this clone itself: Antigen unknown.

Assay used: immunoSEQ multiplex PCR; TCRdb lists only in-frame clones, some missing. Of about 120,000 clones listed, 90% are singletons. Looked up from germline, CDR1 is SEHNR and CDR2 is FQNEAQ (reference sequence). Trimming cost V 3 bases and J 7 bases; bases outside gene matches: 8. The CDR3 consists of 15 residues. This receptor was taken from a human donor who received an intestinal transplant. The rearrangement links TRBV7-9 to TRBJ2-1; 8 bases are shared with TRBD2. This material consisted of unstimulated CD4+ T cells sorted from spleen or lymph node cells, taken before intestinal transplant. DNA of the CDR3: TGTGCCAGCAGCTTCGCCGGGAGGGCCAGTAATGAGCAGTTCTTC. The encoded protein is CASSFAGRASNEQFF.